This T cell receptor (beta chain) appears in the sequencing data of a study of early T cells in non-severe SARS-CoV-2 infection. This clonotype was recorded many times. Using its own MiXCR run on the 5' RACE reads, TCRdb lists one record per CDR3 protein. The sample has tens of thousands of distinct CDR3 sequences, around 7.8% seen once; the top ten hold around 7.9%. The CDR3 is made up of 17 amino acids. J was trimmed by 7 bases and V by 1 base; bases with no gene match: 10. Germline lookup yields CDR1 KGHDR and CDR2 SFDVKD. This receptor was obtained from an adult who was a healthcare worker with PCR-confirmed SARS-CoV-2 infection or an uninfected control (not recorded which). The sequenced sample consisted of whole blood. This chain links TRBV24-1 with TRBJ2-1; 9 bases align to TRBD1. The CDR3 DNA reads as TGTGCCACCAGTGATTTTTTTAGGACAGGGGCTAGGAATGAGCAGTTCTTC. Encoded protein: CATSDFFRTGARNEQFF.